These 32 T cell receptor beta chains originate from one sample sequenced in a study of T-cell reconstitution after alpha-beta-depleted transplantation in children. Molecular barcoding with unique molecular identifiers was used for the TCRbeta library. TCRdb re-analysed the PCR reads in MiXCR, keeping a single row per CDR3 protein. The sample holds roughly 300,000 distinct CDR3 sequences; 10% are singletons and the top ten take about 2.3%. The sequencing here drew on PBMCs from the stem cell graft donor, taken from the stem cell graft. These receptors all stem from a human donor who donated a stem cell graft to a child with acute lymphoblastic leukemia.

Ten or more counts support this clonotype. This rearrangement joins TRBV12-3 or TRBV12-4 to TRBJ1-5, with D unclear. With 0 bases removed from V and 2 bases from J, the gap between germline ends came to 14 bases. The CDR3 consists of 17 residues. CDR3 DNA: TGTGCCAGCAGTTTAGCTCCCCGATCGACGCGCAATCAGCCCCAGCATTTT. Translation gives CASSLAPRSTRNQPQHF.

This clonotype came up a few times. The chain combines TRBV5-1 with TRBJ1-2; D is unclear. This CDR3 has 13 amino acids. Per germline, CDR1 SGHRS and CDR2 YFSETQ. V gave up 1 base and J gave up 4 bases, with 8 bases separating them. Here the CDR3 DNA reads TGCGCCAGCAGCTTGTTGTTGGGCTATGGCTACACCTTC. This codes for CASSLLLGYGYTF. Drawing the rest from reference TRBV5-1 and TRBJ1-2, the complete variable domain is KAGVTQTPRYLIKTRGQQVTLSCSPISGHRSVSWYQQTPGQGLQFLFEYFSETQRNKGNFPGRFSGRQFSNSRSEMNVSTLELGDSALYLCASSLLLGYGYTFGSGTRLTVV.

This clonotype turned up a few times. This chain uses TRBV20-1 with TRBJ2-3, with TRBD2 matching 7 bases. Germline V gives CDR1 DFQATT, CDR2 SNEGSKA (reference sequence). The J segment lost 4 bases and the V segment lost 1 base, leaving 2 bases of the junction unmatched. The CDR3 is made up of 13 amino acids. Here the CDR3 DNA reads TGCAGTGCTAGAGTCGCGGGAGCAGATACGCAGTATTTT. This encodes CSARVAGADTQYF.

CDR3 DNA sequence: TGTGCCAGCTTAAAGCCGGGCTACGAGCAGTACTTC. Translated: CASLKPGYEQYF. The V gene is TRBV2, the J gene TRBJ2-7, with D unclear. V was trimmed by 8 bases and J by 3 bases, leaving 11 bases between them. CDR3 length: 12 amino acids. The germline V gene encodes CDR1 SNHLY and CDR2 FYNNEI.

The J gene is TRBJ2-1, the V gene TRBV5-1, with 7 bases aligning to TRBD2. CDR1 is SGHRS, CDR2 YFSETQ, per germline. The ends lost 0 bases at V and 4 bases at J; junction bases unmatched: 7. This CDR3 region has 16 residues. The CDR3 protein is CASSLGGSRVYNEQFF. DNA of the CDR3: TGCGCCAGCAGCTTGGGCGGGAGTAGGGTTTACAATGAGCAGTTCTTC.

This clonotype was seen a few times. The genes are TRBV20-1 and TRBJ2-5; D not resolved. The germline V gene has CDR1 DFQATT and CDR2 SNEGSKA (reference sequence). V was trimmed by 3 bases and J by 5 bases, leaving 16 bases between them. This CDR3 region has 14 residues. Here the CDR3 reads CSASHYSKEETQYF. The CDR3 region has the DNA TGCAGTGCTAGCCATTATTCGAAGGAGGAGACCCAGTACTTC.

The chain carries TRBV20-1 and TRBJ1-5, with D perhaps TRBD1 (6 bases). CDR3 size: 15 residues. V shed 3 bases and J shed 2 bases, with 14 bases lying between them. Germline CDR1 and CDR2: DFQATT and SNEGSKA (reference sequence). The CDR3 sequence is CSASRSGAGNQPQHF. The CDR3, as DNA: TGCAGTGCTAGTAGGTCAGGGGCCGGCAATCAGCCCCAGCATTTT.

A word on this clonotype: Germline and junction disagree at one end, which may indicate a read error. This chain uses TRBV20-1 with TRBJ2-1, with D possibly TRBD2 on 5 matching bases. Germline-derived CDR1 and CDR2 are DFQATT and SNEGSKA (reference sequence). This CDR3 region has 17 residues. CDR3 nucleotide sequence: TGCAGTGCTAGAGTTCTGGGGAATACGGACTCCTACAATGACCAGTTCTTC. Translated: CSARVLGNTDSYNDQFF.

The chain is built from TRBV18 and TRBJ2-1; no reliable D call. In germline, CDR1 is KGHSH, CDR2 LQKENI. The CDR3 spans 15 residues. V was clipped by 0 bases and J by 5 bases, with 11 bases between them. DNA for the CDR3: TGTGCCAGCTCACCACCGGCCAGATCGAACAATGAGCAGTTCTTC. Translating gives CASSPPARSNNEQFF. Looking up the rest from reference TRBV18 and TRBJ2-1 gives the full variable domain: NAGVMQNPRHLVRRRGQEARLRCSPMKGHSHVYWYRQLPEEGLKFMVYLQKENIIDESGMPKERFSAEFPKEGPSILRIQQVVRGDSAAYFCASSPPARSNNEQFFGPGTRLTVL.

Comment on this clonotype: An end of the junction does not agree with germline; a read error may underlie this. The chain is built from TRBV20-1 and TRBJ1-6, with 7 bases lining up with TRBD1. The CDR3 has 16 amino acids. Germline CDR1 reads DFQATT; CDR2 reads SNEGSKA (reference sequence). The CDR3 region is CCARDYWQGGESPLHF. CDR3 sequence (DNA): TGCTGTGCTAGAGATTACTGGCAGGGGGGTGAATCACCCCTCCACTTT.

The rearrangement joins TRBV7-2 to TRBJ2-7; D gene ambiguous. V was trimmed by 1 base and J by 2 bases, leaving 9 bases between them. Germline loops: CDR1 SGHTA, CDR2 FQGNSA. CDR3 length equals 14 residues. The CDR3 coding sequence is TGTGCCAGCAGCTTAGGGTCTGTAACCTACGAGCAGTACTTC. Its translation is CASSLGSVTYEQYF.

This clonotype was recorded many times. The gene calls are TRBV5-1 and TRBJ2-3, with 10 bases fitting TRBD2. Trimming took 2 bases from V and 5 from J; bases not matched to a gene: 8. The length of the CDR3 is 16 residues. The germline V gene has CDR1 SGHRS and CDR2 YFSETQ. The chain's CDR3 is CASSLPGLAQGDTQYF. Here the CDR3 DNA reads TGCGCCAGCAGCTTACCGGGACTAGCGCAGGGAGATACGCAGTATTTT.

The V call is TRBV10-3, the J call TRBJ1-4, with D perhaps TRBD1 (5 bases). This CDR3 is built from 15 residues. Germline V gene sequence: CDR1 ENHRY, CDR2 SYGVKD. Trimming removed 1 base at V and 8 bases at J, with 14 bases between. The CDR3 region is CAISELGAGDEKLFF. In DNA, the CDR3 is TGTGCCATCAGTGAGTTAGGGGCCGGGGACGAAAAACTGTTTTTT.

Only a few counts were recorded for this clonotype. The V and J genes are TRBV7-2 and TRBJ1-1; D is ambiguous. CDR3 length equals 12 residues. Trimming removed 3 bases from V and 7 bases from J, with 9 bases in between. Germline CDR1 SGHTA, CDR2 FQGNSA. CDR3 bases: TGTGCCAGCAGCTTCATGGGCGATGAAGCTTTCTTT. This gives the protein CASSFMGDEAFF.

Many counts were recorded for this clonotype. The rearrangement links TRBV7-3 to TRBJ2-1, with TRBD2 as a possible D gene (6 bases). The V gene's germline CDR1 is SGHTA and CDR2 FQGTGA. The germline V and J ends were trimmed by 4 bases and 1 base, with 11 bases remaining between them. The CDR3 runs to 15 residues. CDR3 DNA sequence: TGTGCCAGCAGCTCGTTTAGCGGATCCTACAATGAGCAGTTCTTC. It codes for CASSSFSGSYNEQFF.

This clonotype has more than one count but fewer than ten. The genes are TRBV10-3 and TRBJ2-7; D remains unclear. The CDR3 totals 12 residues. Per the germline V gene, CDR1 is ENHRY and CDR2 is SYGVKD. Trimming shortened V by 6 bases and J by 2 bases, and 8 bases separated the two germline ends. The CDR3 coding sequence is TGTGCCATCAGCCCCAGAGCCTACGAGCAGTACTTC. Translating gives CAISPRAYEQYF.

This chain uses TRBV7-6 with TRBJ2-2; weak D call: TRBD1 (5 bases). Trimming took off 5 bases at V and 2 bases at J, with 18 bases between the two ends. The CDR3 is 17 residues long. The germline V gene has CDR1 SGHVS and CDR2 FNYEAQ. The CDR3 nucleotides read TGTGCCAGCAGCGGACAACTAAGACAGAGAAACACCGGGGAGCTGTTTTTT. It specifies CASSGQLRQRNTGELFF. The full variable domain, in which reference TRBV7-6 and TRBJ2-2 provide the parts outside the CDR3, is GAGVSQSPRYKVTKRGQDVALRCDPISGHVSLYWYRQALGQGPEFLTYFNYEAQQDKSGLPNDRFSAERPEGSISTLTIQRTEQRDSAMYRCASSGQLRQRNTGELFFGEGSRLTVL.

Only a few counts were recorded for this clonotype. The genes are TRBV3-1 and TRBJ1-2; 8 positions agree with TRBD1. Germline V gene sequence: CDR1 LGHDT, CDR2 YNNKEL (reference sequence). Trimming at V came to 3 bases and at J to 8 bases, leaving 5 bases not matched to a gene. The length of the CDR3 is 13 residues. CDR3 in amino acids: CASSQGQVAGYTF. The CDR3 DNA reads TGTGCCAGCAGCCAGGGACAGGTTGCGGGCTACACCTTC.

As DNA, the CDR3 is TGCAGTGCTAGAGATCGATCCAGGGGGCCCTACGAGCAGTACTTC. Protein sequence: CSARDRSRGPYEQYF. The chain joins TRBV20-1 to TRBJ2-7; TRBD1 matches at 8 bases. The CDR3 is 15 residues long. CDR1 and CDR2 (germline): DFQATT, SNEGSKA (reference sequence). V shed 0 bases and J 2 bases; nucleotides not matched to a gene: 6.

This chain uses TRBV25-1 with TRBJ2-3; D gene uncertain. The V end was cut by 7 bases, the J end by 0 bases, with 17 bases between. Germline V gene sequence: CDR1 MGHDK, CDR2 SYGVNS. CDR3 size: 16 residues. The chain's CDR3 is CASTPTGSTSTDTQYF. The CDR3 nucleotides are TGTGCCAGCACCCCAACTGGATCAACTAGCACAGATACGCAGTATTTT.

This clonotype was counted only a few times. The J gene is TRBJ2-1, the V gene TRBV20-1; the match to TRBD2 covers 10 bases. The germline V gene has CDR1 DFQATT and CDR2 SNEGSKA (reference sequence). The J segment lost 4 bases and the V segment lost 0 bases, leaving 9 bases of the junction unmatched. The CDR3 length is 17 residues. For the CDR3, the DNA is TGCAGTGCTAGAGATCTTGGAGTAGCGGGGGGATACAATGAGCAGTTCTTC. This codes for CSARDLGVAGGYNEQFF.

J is TRBJ2-1 and V is TRBV20-1, with 12 bases matching TRBD2. V lost 4 bases to trimming and J lost 3 bases; unmatched junction nucleotides: 1. The CDR3 runs to 14 residues. Germline CDR1 is DFQATT and CDR2 is SNEGSKA (reference sequence). The CDR3 coding sequence is TGCAGTGCTAAACTAGCGGGAGGCTACAATGAGCAGTTCTTC. Residues: CSAKLAGGYNEQFF.

This clonotype was seen more than once but under ten times. V and J are TRBV20-1 and TRBJ2-1; 7 bases align to TRBD2. The J segment lost 8 bases and the V segment lost 5 bases, leaving 12 bases of the junction unmatched. The CDR3 is made up of 14 amino acids. Germline V lookup: CDR1 DFQATT, CDR2 SNEGSKA (reference sequence). The CDR3 nucleotides read TGCAGTGCTCCTCTAGCGGAAAGCCCCTATGAGCAGTTCTTC. Protein: CSAPLAESPYEQFF.

In its sample, this clonotype was seen many times. The chain employs TRBV9 and TRBJ1-1; 8 bases line up with TRBD1. Germline V gene sequence: CDR1 SGDLS, CDR2 YYNGEE. The CDR3 extends over 15 amino acids. J was trimmed by 3 bases and V by 4 bases; bases with no gene match: 8. The chain's CDR3 is CASSTRQGPYTEAFF. CDR3 coding DNA: TGTGCCAGCAGCACCAGACAGGGGCCGTACACTGAAGCTTTCTTT.

The rearrangement links TRBV29-1 to TRBJ1-2; 7 positions match TRBD1. The CDR3 covers 18 residues. V shed 2 bases and J 1 base; nucleotides not matched to a gene: 16. CDR1 is SQVTM and CDR2 is ANQGSEA in the germline V gene. The DNA of the CDR3 is TGCAGCGTTGAACTCCTAGGCAGGGGGATTTCGAATAACTATGGCTACACCTTC. It translates to CSVELLGRGISNNYGYTF. The complete variable domain, with remaining parts taken from reference TRBV29-1 and TRBJ1-2, reads SAVISQKPSRDICQRGTSLTIQCQVDSQVTMMFWYRQQPGQSLTLIATANQGSEATYESGFVIDKFPISRPNLTFSTLTVSNMSPEDSSIYLCSVELLGRGISNNYGYTFGSGTRLTVV.

This clonotype was observed many times. The CDR3 sequence: CASSRGQGPYNEQFF. DNA for the CDR3: TGTGCCAGCAGCCGAGGACAGGGGCCCTACAATGAGCAGTTCTTC. This rearrangement joins TRBV7-3 to TRBJ2-1; 9 bases align to TRBD1. The V gene end was trimmed by 5 bases and the J gene end by 2 bases; junction bases not matched to a gene: 4. The germline V gene encodes CDR1 SGHTA and CDR2 FQGTGA. The CDR3 length is 15 residues.

This clonotype was recorded at least ten times. The chain carries TRBV7-3 and TRBJ2-7; a weak D match, TRBD2 (6 bases). The ends were cut back, 1 base at V and 7 bases at J, with 11 bases in the middle. This CDR3 is built from 13 residues. Germline CDR1 SGHTA, CDR2 FQGTGA. This CDR3 reads CASSLNSAGEQYF. As DNA, the CDR3 is TGTGCCAGCAGCTTAAACAGTGCGGGAGAGCAGTACTTC.

A word on this clonotype: Likely a read error: the CDR3 ends without its conserved phenylalanine or tryptophan. This chain uses TRBV7-8 with TRBJ1-5; no reliable D call. The CDR3 loop spans 13 amino acids. V shed 5 bases and J shed 6 bases, with 11 bases lying between them. Per the germline V gene, CDR1 is SGHVS and CDR2 is FQNEAQ. The CDR3 nucleotides are TGTGCCAGCAGCGCAGGCGGGGTTCAGCCCCAGCATTCT. It specifies CASSAGGVQPQHS.

This rearrangement joins TRBV7-8 to TRBJ1-2, with 8 bases matching TRBD1. The germline V gene encodes CDR1 SGHVS and CDR2 FQNEAQ. CDR3 length equals 17 residues. The trim removed 1 base at V and 4 bases at J, leaving 11 bases unmatched. The CDR3 here is CASSLGSGGADPYGYTF. In DNA, the CDR3 is TGTGCCAGCAGCTTAGGCTCAGGGGGCGCGGATCCCTATGGCTACACCTTC.

V gene TRBV7-8 combines with J gene TRBJ1-2; 8 nucleotides match TRBD1. The CDR3 has 16 amino acids. Trimming took 4 bases from V and 4 from J; bases not matched to a gene: 11. Germline V gives CDR1 SGHVS, CDR2 FQNEAQ. This chain's CDR3 is CASSSRDRGNTYGYTF. CDR3 sequence (DNA): TGTGCCAGCAGCTCGCGTGACAGGGGTAATACCTATGGCTACACCTTC.

Regarding this clonotype: A much larger clone sits a single nucleotide away, making a read error possible. This sequence joins TRBV18 and TRBJ2-3; no firm D call. The CDR3 runs 16 residues. Germline V gene lookup returns CDR1 KGHSH and CDR2 LQKENI. CDR3 sequence: CASSPTTTGPTNTLYF. The CDR3 nucleotides are TGTGCCAGCTCACCAACGACCACTGGGCCCACGAATACGCTGTATTTT.

This clonotype appeared a few times. The genes are TRBV29-1 and TRBJ2-7, with D maybe TRBD2 (5 bases). CDR3 length equals 13 residues. Trimming removed 7 bases from V and 0 bases from J, with 13 bases in between. CDR1 is SQVTM and CDR2 is ANQGSEA in the germline V gene. The CDR3 is CSAGLEGSYEQYF. CDR3 nucleotides: TGCAGCGCAGGACTCGAGGGCTCCTACGAGCAGTACTTC.